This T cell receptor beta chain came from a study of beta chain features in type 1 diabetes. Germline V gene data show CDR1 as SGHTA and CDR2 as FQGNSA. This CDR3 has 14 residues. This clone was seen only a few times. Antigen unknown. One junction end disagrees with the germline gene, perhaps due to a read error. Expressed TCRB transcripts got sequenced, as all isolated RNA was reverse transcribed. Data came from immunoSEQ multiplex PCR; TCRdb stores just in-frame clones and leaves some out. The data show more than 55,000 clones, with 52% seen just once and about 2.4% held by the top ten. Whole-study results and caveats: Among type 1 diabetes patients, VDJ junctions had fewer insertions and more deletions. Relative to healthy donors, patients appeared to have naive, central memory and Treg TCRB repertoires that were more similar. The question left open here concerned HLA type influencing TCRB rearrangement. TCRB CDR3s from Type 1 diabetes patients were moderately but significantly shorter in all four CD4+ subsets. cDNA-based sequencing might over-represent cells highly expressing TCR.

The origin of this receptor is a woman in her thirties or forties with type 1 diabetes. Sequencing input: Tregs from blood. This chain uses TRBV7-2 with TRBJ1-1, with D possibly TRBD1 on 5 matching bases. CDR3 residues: CASSVAAGITEAFF. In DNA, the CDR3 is TGTGCCAGCAGCGTAGCCGCAGGGATAACTGAAGCTTTCTTT.